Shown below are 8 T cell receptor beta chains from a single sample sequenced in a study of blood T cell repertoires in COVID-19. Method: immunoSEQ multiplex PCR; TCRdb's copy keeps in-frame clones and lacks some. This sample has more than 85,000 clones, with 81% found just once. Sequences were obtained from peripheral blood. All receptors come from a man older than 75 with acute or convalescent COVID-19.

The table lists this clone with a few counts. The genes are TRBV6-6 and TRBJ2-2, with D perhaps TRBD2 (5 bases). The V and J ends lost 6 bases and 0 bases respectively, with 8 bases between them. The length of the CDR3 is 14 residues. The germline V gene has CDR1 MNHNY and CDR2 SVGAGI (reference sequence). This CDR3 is CASRSGANTGELFF. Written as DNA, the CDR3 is TGTGCCAGCAGGAGCGGAGCGAACACCGGGGAGCTGTTTTTT.

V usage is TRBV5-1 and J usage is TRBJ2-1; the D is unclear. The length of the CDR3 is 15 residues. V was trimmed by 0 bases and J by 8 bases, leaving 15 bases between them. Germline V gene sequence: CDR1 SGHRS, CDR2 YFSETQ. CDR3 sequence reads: CASSLGGYRGYEQFF. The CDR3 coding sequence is TGCGCCAGCAGCTTGGGTGGCTACCGAGGCTATGAGCAGTTCTTC.

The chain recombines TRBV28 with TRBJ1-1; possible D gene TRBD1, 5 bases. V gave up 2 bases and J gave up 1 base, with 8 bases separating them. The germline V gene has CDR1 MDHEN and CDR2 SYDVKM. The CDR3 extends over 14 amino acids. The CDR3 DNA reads TGTGCCAGCAGTTTAATACAGGCGAACACTGAAGCTTTCTTT. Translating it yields CASSLIQANTEAFF. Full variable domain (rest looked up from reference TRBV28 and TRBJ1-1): DVKVTQSSRYLVKRTGEKVFLECVQDMDHENMFWYRQDPGLGLRLIYFSYDVKMKEKGDIPEGYSVSREKKERFSLILESASTNQTSMYLCASSLIQANTEAFFGQGTRLTVV.

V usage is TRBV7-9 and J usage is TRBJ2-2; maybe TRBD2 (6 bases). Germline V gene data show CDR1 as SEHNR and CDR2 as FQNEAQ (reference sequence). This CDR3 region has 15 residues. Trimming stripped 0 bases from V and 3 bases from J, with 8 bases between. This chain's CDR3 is CASSLAGLDTGELFF. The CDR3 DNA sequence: TGTGCCAGCAGCTTAGCGGGACTCGACACCGGGGAGCTGTTTTTT.

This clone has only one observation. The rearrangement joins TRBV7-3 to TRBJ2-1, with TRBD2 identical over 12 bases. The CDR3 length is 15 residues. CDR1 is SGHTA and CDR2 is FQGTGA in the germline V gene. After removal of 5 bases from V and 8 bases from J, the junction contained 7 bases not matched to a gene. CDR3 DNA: TGTGCCAGCAGCACTAGGACTAGCGGGGTCGATGAGCAGTTCTTC. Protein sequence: CASSTRTSGVDEQFF.

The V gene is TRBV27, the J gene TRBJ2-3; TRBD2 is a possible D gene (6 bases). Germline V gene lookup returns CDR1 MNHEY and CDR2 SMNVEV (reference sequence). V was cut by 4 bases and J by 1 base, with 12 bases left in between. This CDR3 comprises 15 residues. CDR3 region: CASSSPSAGTDTQYF. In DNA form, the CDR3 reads TGTGCCAGCAGTTCCCCTAGCGCCGGCACAGATACGCAGTATTTT.

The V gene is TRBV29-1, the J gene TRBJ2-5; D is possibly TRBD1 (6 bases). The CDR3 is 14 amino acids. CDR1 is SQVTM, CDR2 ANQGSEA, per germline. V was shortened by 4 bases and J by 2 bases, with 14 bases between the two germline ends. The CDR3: CSVVGAVGQETQYF. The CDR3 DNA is TGCAGCGTTGTGGGGGCGGTTGGTCAAGAGACCCAGTACTTC.

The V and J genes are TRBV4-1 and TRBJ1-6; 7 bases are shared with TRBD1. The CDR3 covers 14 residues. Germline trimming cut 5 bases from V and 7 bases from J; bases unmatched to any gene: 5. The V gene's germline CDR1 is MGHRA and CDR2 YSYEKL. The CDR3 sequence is CASSEGAANSPLHF. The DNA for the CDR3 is TGCGCCAGCAGCGAGGGGGCCGCGAATTCACCCCTCCACTTT.